These 20 T cell receptor beta chains originate from one sample sequenced in a study of shared clonotypes between healthy human individuals. Using immunoSEQ multiplex PCR, the repertoire was profiled, and TCRdb retains in-frame clones only, with some absent. The sample carries about half a million clones, 81% recorded once. Sequencing input: PBMCs. The receptor source for this set is a woman aged 40 to 50 in good health. Some clones in this sample may be carry-over from other donors' samples.

As concerns this clone: A read error is likely here: a far larger clone is one base away. The chain carries TRBV30 and TRBJ2-1; 10 bases agree with TRBD2. Germline CDR1 and CDR2: GTSNPN and SVGIG (reference sequence). This CDR3 is 15 amino acids long. The V and J ends lost 2 bases and 8 bases, in that order; junction bases with no gene match: 9. The CDR3: CAWSSGTSEDDEQFF. The CDR3 nucleotides read TGTGCCTGGAGTTCCGGGACTAGCGAGGACGATGAGCAGTTCTTC.

Remarks on this clone: This probably arose from a read error, given a far larger clone one base away. The same CDR3 arises from other DNA sequences in this sample as well. V gene TRBV5-1 combines with J gene TRBJ2-3; possible D gene TRBD1, 6 bases. CDR3 length equals 15 residues. Germline V gene lookup returns CDR1 SGHRS and CDR2 YFSETQ. This CDR3 is CASSLARGTADTQYF. DNA for the CDR3: TGCGCCAGCAGCTTGGCCAGGGGAACCGCAGACACGCAGTATTTT. The entire variable domain, with the rest obtained from reference TRBV5-1 and TRBJ2-3, is as follows: KAGVTQTPRYLIKTRGQQVTLSCSPISGHRSVSWYQQTPGQGLQFLFEYFSETQRNKGNFPGRFSGRQFSNSRSEMNVSTLELGDSALYLCASSLARGTADTQYFGPGTRLTVL.

The chain joins TRBV6-1 to TRBJ2-7; 8 bases are shared with TRBD1. CDR3 length: 15 residues. CDR1 and CDR2 (germline): MNHNS, SASEGT. With 4 bases clipped from V and 7 bases from J, the junction kept 12 bases outside the gene matches. The CDR3 sequence: CASSALQGEYGEQYF. CDR3 nucleotide sequence: TGTGCCAGCAGTGCCCTACAGGGGGAGTATGGGGAGCAGTACTTC.

The chain couples TRBV5-1 to TRBJ2-5; 10 bases match TRBD2. The CDR3 sequence is 17 residues long. Trimming at V came to 1 base and at J to 5 bases, leaving 11 bases not matched to a gene. Per the germline V gene, CDR1 is SGHRS and CDR2 is YFSETQ. This CDR3 reads CASSLSSGRTPWETQYF. The DNA of the CDR3 is TGCGCCAGCAGCTTGAGTAGCGGGAGGACCCCTTGGGAGACCCAGTACTTC.

The gene calls are TRBV10-2 and TRBJ1-1; D is unresolved. The CDR3 consists of 13 residues. Germline V gene data show CDR1 as WSHSY and CDR2 as SAAADI. Trimming pared 5 bases from V and 0 bases from J, leaving 7 bases between. The CDR3 DNA follows: TGCGCCAGCAGTTCCGGTATGAACACTGAAGCTTTCTTT. This codes for CASSSGMNTEAFF.

With respect to this clone: A far larger clone is off by one base, so a read error is likely. The J gene is TRBJ1-1, the V gene TRBV28; D call uncertain. Germline CDR1 is MDHEN and CDR2 is SYDVKM. The CDR3 is 16 residues long. CDR3 coding DNA: TGTGACAGCAGTTCATATTCCCGAGACATTCTCGGTGAAGCTTTCTTT. It encodes CDSSSYSRDILGEAFF.

This chain links TRBV28 with TRBJ2-7, with D uncertain. Germline CDR1 MDHEN, CDR2 SYDVKM. The CDR3 length is 13 residues. Trimming took off 3 bases at V and 3 bases at J, with 9 bases between the two ends. Written as DNA, the CDR3 is TGTGCCAGCAGTTTCGACGGGCGCTACGAGCAGTACTTC. Translation gives CASSFDGRYEQYF.

This clone was counted once. J is TRBJ2-2 and V is TRBV10-3; D may be TRBD1 (6 bases). V lost 9 bases and J 0 bases, leaving 11 bases between the germline ends. The germline gives CDR1 ENHRY, CDR2 SYGVKD. This CDR3 has 14 residues. Here the CDR3 reads CAIRQATNTGELFF. CDR3 DNA: TGTGCCATTCGACAGGCAACGAACACCGGGGAGCTGTTTTTT.

The chain uses TRBV7-9 and TRBJ1-3; possibly TRBD1 for D (6 bases). The assigned J gene may be wrong: the sequence end matches TRBJ2-2 better. Germline CDR1 SEHNR, CDR2 FQNEAQ (reference sequence). The CDR3 is 16 residues long. The CDR3 loop is CASTLIQGGYTGELFF. DNA for the CDR3: TGTGCCAGCACCCTAATACAGGGCGGATACACCGGGGAGCTGTTTTTT.

This chain links TRBV5-1 with TRBJ2-6; D not resolved. V lost 5 bases, J lost 0 bases, and 9 bases lay in between. CDR1 is SGHRS, CDR2 YFSETQ, per germline. This CDR3 has 15 residues. Here the CDR3 reads CASSGTLSGANVLTF. The DNA of the CDR3 is TGCGCCAGCAGTGGTACCCTCTCTGGGGCCAACGTCCTGACTTTC.

This chain links TRBV7-2 with TRBJ1-5; D is uncertain. V lost 0 bases to trimming and J lost 3 bases, with 9 bases between them. Germline CDR1 is SGHTA and CDR2 is FQGNSA. The CDR3 runs 15 residues. CDR3 region: CASSLAPLPNQPQHF. The CDR3 DNA sequence: TGTGCCAGCAGCTTAGCCCCACTACCCAATCAGCCCCAGCATTTT.

The V call is TRBV30, the J call TRBJ2-7; 8 bases map to TRBD2. Germline trimming cut 3 bases from V and 5 bases from J; bases unmatched to any gene: 9. Germline V lookup: CDR1 GTSNPN, CDR2 SVGIG (reference sequence). The CDR3 runs to 14 residues. CDR3 bases: TGTGCCTGGAGAGCTCGGGGGGGAGGGCACGAGCAGTACTTC. This translates into CAWRARGGGHEQYF.

Details on this clone: A far larger clone is off by one base, so a read error is likely. The same CDR3 arises from other DNA sequences in this sample as well. The V and J genes are TRBV30 and TRBJ1-4; no reliable D call. Trimming stripped 0 bases from V and 2 bases from J, with 10 bases between. CDR1 is GTSNPN and CDR2 is SVGIG in the germline V gene (reference sequence). This CDR3 comprises 15 residues. The CDR3 spells CAWSVLGGTNEKLFF. Written as DNA, the CDR3 is TGTGCCTGGAGTGTACTGGGAGGGACTAATGAAAAACTGTTTTTT.

This clone was seen repeatedly, ten times or more. The chain is built from TRBV4-3 and TRBJ2-2; D might be TRBD1 or TRBD2, each matching 5 bases. Per germline, CDR1 LGHNA and CDR2 YSLEER. V was shortened by 2 bases and J by 3 bases, with 10 bases between the two germline ends. This CDR3 spans 15 amino acids. CDR3 protein: CASSQSRGHTGELFF. CDR3 sequence (DNA): TGCGCCAGCAGCCAAAGCCGGGGCCACACCGGGGAGCTGTTTTTT.

The chain links TRBV6-6 to TRBJ2-7; the D is unclear. CDR3 size: 15 residues. Trimming stripped 0 bases from V and 4 bases from J, with 13 bases between. Germline CDR1 is MNHNY and CDR2 is SVGAGI (reference sequence). The CDR3 reads CASSYSSGSRYEQYF. The DNA of the CDR3 is TGTGCCAGCAGTTACTCGTCGGGCAGCCGATACGAGCAGTACTTC.

On this clone: A far more abundant clone sits one base away, making this likely a read error. V is TRBV4-1 and J is TRBJ2-7, with D unresolved. This CDR3 contains 15 residues. CDR1 is MGHRA, CDR2 YSYEKL, per germline. Trimming took 1 base from V and 3 from J, leaving 13 bases between them. Here the CDR3 DNA reads TGCGCCAGCAGCCAAGCGGCCGTAGGCTGCTACGAGCAGTACTTC. It is translated as CASSQAAVGCYEQYF.

The chain carries TRBV2 and TRBJ1-1; perhaps TRBD1 as D (6 bases). Germline V CDR1 and CDR2: SNHLY, FYNNEI. V lost 8 bases to trimming and J lost 3 bases, with 7 bases between them. The CDR3 runs 11 residues. CDR3 in amino acids: CASGGHTEAFF. CDR3 in DNA: TGTGCCAGCGGGGGGCACACTGAAGCTTTCTTT.

The chain recombines TRBV10-3 with TRBJ2-1; maybe TRBD1 (5 bases). V was cut by 0 bases and J by 5 bases, with 11 bases left in between. This CDR3 is built from 15 residues. Germline V gene data show CDR1 as ENHRY and CDR2 as SYGVKD. The CDR3 DNA is TGTGCCATCAGTGAGTCTGCGGACAAACACAATGAGCAGTTCTTC. Protein product: CAISESADKHNEQFF.

Regarding this clone: The same CDR3 arises from other DNA sequences in this sample as well. V gene TRBV7-3 combines with J gene TRBJ1-1, with D perhaps matching TRBD1 (5 bases). This CDR3 region has 14 residues. V was pared by 2 bases and J by 3 bases, with 10 bases between. Germline values: CDR1 SGHTA, CDR2 FQGTGA. The CDR3 region is CASSLGGGDTEAFF. Written as DNA, the CDR3 is TGTGCCAGCAGCTTAGGGGGAGGAGACACTGAAGCTTTCTTT. The variable domain in full, with the rest retrieved from reference TRBV7-3 and TRBJ1-1, is GAGVSQTPSNKVTEKGKYVELRCDPISGHTALYWYRQSLGQGPEFLIYFQGTGAADDSGLPNDRFFAVRPEGSVSTLKIQRTERGDSAVYLCASSLGGGDTEAFFGQGTRLTVV.

The V and J genes are TRBV11-2 and TRBJ2-1; D may be TRBD1 (10 bases). CDR1 is SGHAT and CDR2 is FQNNGV in the germline V gene. The germline V and J ends were trimmed by 5 bases and 9 bases, with 29 bases remaining between them. The CDR3 is 18 amino acids. CDR3 residues: CASSPTGGAVAGVGEQFF. CDR3 coding DNA: TGTGCCAGCAGCCCGACAGGGGGCGCCGTAGCGGGAGTAGGTGAGCAGTTCTTC.